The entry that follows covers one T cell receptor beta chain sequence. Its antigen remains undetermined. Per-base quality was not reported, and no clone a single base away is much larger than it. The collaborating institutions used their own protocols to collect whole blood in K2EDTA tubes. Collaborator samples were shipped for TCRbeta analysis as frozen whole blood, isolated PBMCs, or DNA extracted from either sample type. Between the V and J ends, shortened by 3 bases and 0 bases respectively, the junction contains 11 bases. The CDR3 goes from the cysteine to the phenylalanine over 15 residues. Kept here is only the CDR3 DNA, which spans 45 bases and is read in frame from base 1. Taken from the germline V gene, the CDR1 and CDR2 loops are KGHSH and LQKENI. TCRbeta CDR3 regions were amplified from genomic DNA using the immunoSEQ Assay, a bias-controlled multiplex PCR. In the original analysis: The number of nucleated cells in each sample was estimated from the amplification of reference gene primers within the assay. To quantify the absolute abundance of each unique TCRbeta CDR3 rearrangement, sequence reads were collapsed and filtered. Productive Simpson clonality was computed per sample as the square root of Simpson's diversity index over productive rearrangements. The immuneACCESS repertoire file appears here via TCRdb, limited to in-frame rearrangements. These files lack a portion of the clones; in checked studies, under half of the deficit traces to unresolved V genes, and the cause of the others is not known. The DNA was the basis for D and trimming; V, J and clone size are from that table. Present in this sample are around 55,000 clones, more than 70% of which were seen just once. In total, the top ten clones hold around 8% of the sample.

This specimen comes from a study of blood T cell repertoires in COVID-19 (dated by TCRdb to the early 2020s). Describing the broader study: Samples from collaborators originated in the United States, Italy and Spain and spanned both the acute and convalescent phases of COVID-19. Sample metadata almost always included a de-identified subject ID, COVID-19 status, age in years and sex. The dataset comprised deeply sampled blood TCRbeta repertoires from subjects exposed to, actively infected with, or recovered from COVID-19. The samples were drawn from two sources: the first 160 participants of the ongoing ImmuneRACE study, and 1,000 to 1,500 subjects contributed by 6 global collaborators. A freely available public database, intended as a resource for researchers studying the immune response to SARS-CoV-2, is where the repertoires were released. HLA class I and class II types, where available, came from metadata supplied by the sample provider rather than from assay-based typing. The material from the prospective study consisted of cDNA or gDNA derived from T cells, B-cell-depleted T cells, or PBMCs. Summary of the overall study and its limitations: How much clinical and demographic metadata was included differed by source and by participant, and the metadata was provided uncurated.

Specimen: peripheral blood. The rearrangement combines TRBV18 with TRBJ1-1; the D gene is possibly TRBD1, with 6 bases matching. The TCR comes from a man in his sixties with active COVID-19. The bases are TGTGCCAGCTCACCGGGGGGGGCGGTGAACACTGAAGCTTTCTTT. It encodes CASSPGGAVNTEAFF. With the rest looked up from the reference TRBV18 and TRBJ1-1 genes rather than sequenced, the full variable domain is NAGVMQNPRHLVRRRGQEARLRCSPMKGHSHVYWYRQLPEEGLKFMVYLQKENIIDESGMPKERFSAEFPKEGPSILRIQQVVRGDSAAYFCASSPGGAVNTEAFFGQGTRLTVV.